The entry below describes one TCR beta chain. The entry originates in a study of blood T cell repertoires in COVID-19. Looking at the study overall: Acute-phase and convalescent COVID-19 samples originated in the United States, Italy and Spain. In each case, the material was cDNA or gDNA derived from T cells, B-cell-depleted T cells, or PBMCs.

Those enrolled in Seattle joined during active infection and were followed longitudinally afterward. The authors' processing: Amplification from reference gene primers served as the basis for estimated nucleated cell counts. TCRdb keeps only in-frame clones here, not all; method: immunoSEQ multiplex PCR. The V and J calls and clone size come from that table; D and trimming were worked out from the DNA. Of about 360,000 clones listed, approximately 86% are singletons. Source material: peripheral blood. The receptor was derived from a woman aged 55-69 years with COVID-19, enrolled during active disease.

As DNA, the CDR3 is TGTGCCAGCAGCTTAGCTGCGACTAGCGTGGGCACAGATACGCAGTATTTT. This sequence encodes CASSLAATSVGTDTQYF. The J gene is TRBJ2-3, the V gene TRBV11-1, with TRBD2 matching 8 bases. The CDR3 runs 17 residues. The J segment lost 1 base and the V segment lost 0 bases, leaving 6 bases of the junction unmatched. Germline V gene sequence: CDR1 SGHAT, CDR2 FQDESV (reference sequence).